One T cell receptor (beta chain) is described in this entry. The source of the sample is a study of blood T cell repertoires in COVID-19. Overall study: Researchers got acute and convalescent COVID-19 samples from the United States, Italy and Spain. The analysed material was cDNA or gDNA that came from T cells, B-cell-depleted T cells, or PBMCs.

Repertoires were generated with immunoSEQ multiplex PCR, while TCRdb's copy carries only in-frame clones and drops some. The data hold fewer than 200,000 clones, with approximately 85% observed a single time. Looked up from germline, CDR1 is LGHDT and CDR2 is YNNKEL (reference sequence). With 0 bases removed from V and 7 bases from J, the gap between germline ends came to 12 bases. The CDR3 spans 14 residues. Sequencing was performed on peripheral blood. This clonotype was obtained from a man aged 55 to 70 who had recovered from COVID-19. J is TRBJ1-2 and V is TRBV3-1 (or the pseudogene TRBV3-2); a possible D gene is TRBD1 (5 bases). In DNA, the CDR3 is TGTGCCAGCAGCCAAGACTCCTACAGGTCTGGCTACACCTTC. This sequence encodes CASSQDSYRSGYTF.